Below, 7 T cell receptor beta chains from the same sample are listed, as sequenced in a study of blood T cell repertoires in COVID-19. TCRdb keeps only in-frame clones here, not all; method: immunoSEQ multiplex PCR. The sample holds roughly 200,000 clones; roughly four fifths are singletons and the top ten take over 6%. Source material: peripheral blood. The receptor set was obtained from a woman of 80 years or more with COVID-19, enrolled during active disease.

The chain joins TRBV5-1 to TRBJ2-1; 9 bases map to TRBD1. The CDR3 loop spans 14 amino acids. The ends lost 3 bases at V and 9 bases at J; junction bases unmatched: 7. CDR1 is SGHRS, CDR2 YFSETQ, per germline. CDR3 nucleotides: TGCGCCAGCAGCTCGGAACAGGGGGCTGCTGAGCAGTTCTTC. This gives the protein CASSSEQGAAEQFF.

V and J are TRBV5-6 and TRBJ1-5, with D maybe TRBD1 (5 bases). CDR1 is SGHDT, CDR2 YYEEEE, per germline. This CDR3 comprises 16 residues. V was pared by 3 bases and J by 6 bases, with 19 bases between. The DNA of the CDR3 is TGTGCCAGCAGCTCTACCCAGGGAAGGGGTTTTCAGCCCCAGCATTTT. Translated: CASSSTQGRGFQPQHF.

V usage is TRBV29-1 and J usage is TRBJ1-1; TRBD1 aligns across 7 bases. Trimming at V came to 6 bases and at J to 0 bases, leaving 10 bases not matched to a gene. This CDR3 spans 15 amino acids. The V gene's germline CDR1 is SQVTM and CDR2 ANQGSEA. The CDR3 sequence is CSVEGGRGVNTEAFF. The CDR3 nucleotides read TGCAGCGTCGAGGGCGGCAGGGGGGTGAACACTGAAGCTTTCTTT.

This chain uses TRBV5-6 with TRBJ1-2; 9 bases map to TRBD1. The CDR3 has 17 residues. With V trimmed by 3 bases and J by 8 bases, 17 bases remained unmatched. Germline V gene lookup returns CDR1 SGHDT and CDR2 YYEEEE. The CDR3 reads CASSSDRGTPGRGGYTF. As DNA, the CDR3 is TGTGCCAGCAGCTCCGACAGGGGGACCCCTGGGAGGGGAGGCTACACCTTC. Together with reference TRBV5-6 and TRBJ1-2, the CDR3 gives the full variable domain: DAGVTQSPTHLIKTRGQQVTLRCSPKSGHDTVSWYQQALGQGPQFIFQYYEEEERQRGNFPDRFSGHQFPNYSSELNVNALLLGDSALYLCASSSDRGTPGRGGYTFGSGTRLTVV.

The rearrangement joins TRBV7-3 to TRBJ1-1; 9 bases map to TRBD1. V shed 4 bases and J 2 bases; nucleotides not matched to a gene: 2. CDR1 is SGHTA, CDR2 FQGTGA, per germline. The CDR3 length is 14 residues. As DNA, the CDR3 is TGTGCCAGCAGCTCTACAGGGGGCAACACTGAAGCTTTCTTT. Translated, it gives CASSSTGGNTEAFF.

CDR3 in amino acids: CASSPFGQSPQYGYTF. The CDR3 DNA reads TGTGCCAGCAGCCCGTTCGGACAGAGTCCCCAATATGGCTACACCTTC. The chain has TRBV3-1 (or the pseudogene TRBV3-2) and TRBJ1-2, with a possible D match to TRBD1 (6 bases). The CDR3 has 16 residues. V was cut by 4 bases and J by 5 bases, with 20 bases left in between. Germline values: CDR1 LGHDT, CDR2 YNNKEL (reference sequence).

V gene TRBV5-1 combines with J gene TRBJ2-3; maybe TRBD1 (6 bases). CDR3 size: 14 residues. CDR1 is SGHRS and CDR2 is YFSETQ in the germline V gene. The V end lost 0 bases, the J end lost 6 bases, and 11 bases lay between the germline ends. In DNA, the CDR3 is TGCGCCAGCAGCTTGGACTCAAGGGGGGATACGCAGTATTTT. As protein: CASSLDSRGDTQYF.